This T cell receptor beta chain was found in a study of patients and donors after allogeneic stem cell transplantation. TCRdb called the RT-PCR reads again in MiXCR, with one record for every CDR3 protein. Of approximately 57,000 distinct CDR3 sequences listed, 13% are singletons. Germline trimming cut 1 base from V and 8 bases from J; bases unmatched to any gene: 4. CDR1 and CDR2 (germline): SQVTM, ANQGSEA. This CDR3 comprises 13 residues. This clonotype was picked up a small number of times. The receptor comes from a human donor who was either an allogeneic HSCT recipient or a stem cell or donor lymphocyte infusion donor (not recorded which). It is not recorded whose cells these are; they may come from a transplant donor. The chain couples TRBV29-1 to TRBJ2-1, with 8 bases matching TRBD2. Source material: blood, either unsorted or a sorted T cell fraction (not recorded which). CDR3 in DNA: TGCAGCGTTGAAGGTTATAGCGGGGATGAGCAGTTCTTC. Translation: CSVEGYSGDEQFF.